A selection of T cell receptor beta chains follows, all from one sample in a study of blood T cell repertoires in COVID-19. Profiling relied on immunoSEQ multiplex PCR, and the TCRdb table lists in-frame clones only, not all of them. The profile shows 60,000 to 70,000 clones, roughly nine tenths of them singletons. The sample was peripheral blood. Receptors were obtained from a human donor in a cohort sampled during active COVID-19. Both conserved end residues are part of each CDR3. The order of the fields is J gene, V gene, D gene, clone size, CDR3 protein, CDR3 DNA. The D gene is left open where the match is weak. Clone size appears in some rows only: once, few, many, or a class for an expanded clone.

j_call: TRBJ1-1; v_call: TRBV29-1; d_call: -; clone_size: -; cdr3_aa: CSVVRNTEAFF; cdr3_nt: TGCAGCGTGGTCAGGAACACTGAAGCTTTCTTT
j_call: TRBJ2-1; v_call: TRBV9; d_call: TRBD2; clone_size: -; cdr3_aa: CASSVDRDYNEQFF; cdr3_nt: TGTGCCAGCAGCGTAGACCGGGACTATAATGAGCAGTTCTTC
j_call: TRBJ2-7; v_call: TRBV28; d_call: -; clone_size: -; cdr3_aa: CASSRTGTGTYEQYF; cdr3_nt: TGTGCCAGCAGCCGGACCGGGACTGGTACCTACGAGCAGTACTTC
j_call: TRBJ2-2; v_call: TRBV5-6; d_call: TRBD2; clone_size: -; cdr3_aa: CASSRPGLAKNTGELFF; cdr3_nt: TGTGCCAGCAGCCGGCCGGGACTAGCAAAGAACACCGGGGAGCTGTTTTTT
j_call: TRBJ2-7; v_call: TRBV6-1; d_call: -; clone_size: -; cdr3_aa: CASSERAGGVLEQYF; cdr3_nt: TGTGCCAGCAGTGAGAGGGCAGGCGGGGTACTCGAGCAGTACTTC
j_call: TRBJ1-2; v_call: TRBV19; d_call: -; clone_size: -; cdr3_aa: CASSMLGAGNYGYTF; cdr3_nt: TGTGCCAGTAGTATGTTGGGAGCAGGAAACTATGGCTACACCTTC
j_call: TRBJ1-1; v_call: TRBV7-9; d_call: -; clone_size: -; cdr3_aa: CASSFTHMNTEAFF; cdr3_nt: TGTGCCAGCAGCTTCACACACATGAACACTGAAGCTTTCTTT
j_call: TRBJ2-1; v_call: TRBV10-1; d_call: TRBD2; clone_size: once; cdr3_aa: CASSGGAFNEQFF; cdr3_nt: TGCGCCAGCAGCGGGGGGGCATTCAATGAGCAGTTCTTC
j_call: TRBJ1-6; v_call: TRBV5-4; d_call: -; clone_size: -; cdr3_aa: CASSHYTGSGSYNSPLHF; cdr3_nt: TGTGCCAGCAGCCATTACACGGGGAGCGGATCCTATAATTCACCCCTCCACTTT
j_call: TRBJ1-5; v_call: TRBV6-6; d_call: TRBD1; clone_size: -; cdr3_aa: CASTGRDRGEDQPQHF; cdr3_nt: TGTGCCAGCACCGGAAGGGACAGGGGTGAGGATCAGCCCCAGCATTTT
j_call: TRBJ2-7; v_call: TRBV5-1; d_call: -; clone_size: -; cdr3_aa: CASSLGGGGQFEQYF; cdr3_nt: TGCGCCAGCAGCTTGGGAGGAGGGGGCCAGTTCGAGCAGTACTTC
j_call: TRBJ2-1; v_call: TRBV19; d_call: TRBD2; clone_size: once; cdr3_aa: CASSSPSGRDEEFF; cdr3_nt: TGTGCCAGTAGTAGCCCTAGCGGGAGGGACGAGGAGTTCTTC
j_call: TRBJ1-4; v_call: TRBV28; d_call: TRBD1; clone_size: -; cdr3_aa: CASSLRGNRGAYEKLFF; cdr3_nt: TGTGCCAGCAGTTTGAGGGGGAACAGGGGTGCTTATGAAAAACTGTTTTTT
j_call: TRBJ2-2; v_call: TRBV12-5; d_call: -; clone_size: -; cdr3_aa: CASGLHFRTWEQGNTGELFF; cdr3_nt: TGTGCTAGTGGTTTGCATTTTCGGACTTGGGAACAGGGGAACACCGGGGAGCTGTTTTTT
j_call: TRBJ1-2; v_call: TRBV18; d_call: TRBD1; clone_size: -; cdr3_aa: CASSPSGTGVYGYTF; cdr3_nt: TGTGCCAGCTCACCATCCGGGACAGGCGTATATGGCTACACCTTC
j_call: TRBJ2-7; v_call: TRBV7-2; d_call: TRBD1; clone_size: -; cdr3_aa: CASSVIWDRAYEQYF; cdr3_nt: TGTGCCAGCAGCGTGATATGGGACAGAGCCTACGAGCAGTACTTC
j_call: TRBJ2-1; v_call: TRBV28; d_call: TRBD1; clone_size: -; cdr3_aa: CASSFPRRTGIYNEQFF; cdr3_nt: TGTGCCAGCAGTTTTCCAAGGAGGACAGGGATCTACAATGAGCAGTTCTTC
j_call: TRBJ2-2; v_call: TRBV30; d_call: TRBD2; clone_size: -; cdr3_aa: CAWSPRGERELFF; cdr3_nt: TGTGCCTGGAGTCCTCGGGGGGAAAGGGAGCTGTTTTTT
j_call: TRBJ1-3; v_call: TRBV7-2; d_call: -; clone_size: -; cdr3_aa: CASSSTLNSGNTIYF; cdr3_nt: TGTGCCAGCAGCTCAACTCTCAACTCTGGAAACACCATATATTTT
j_call: TRBJ2-5; v_call: TRBV11-2; d_call: TRBD2; clone_size: -; cdr3_aa: CASSPSGGKKTQYF; cdr3_nt: TGTGCCAGCAGCCCAAGCGGGGGGAAAAAGACCCAGTACTTC
j_call: TRBJ2-1; v_call: TRBV19; d_call: TRBD2; clone_size: once; cdr3_aa: CASSLFSGGLYNEQFF; cdr3_nt: TGTGCCAGTAGCCTATTTAGCGGGGGCCTCTACAATGAGCAGTTCTTC
j_call: TRBJ1-2; v_call: TRBV19; d_call: -; clone_size: -; cdr3_aa: CASIPTGGYGYTF; cdr3_nt: TGTGCCAGTATTCCCACTGGAGGGTATGGCTACACCTTC
j_call: TRBJ1-5; v_call: TRBV28; d_call: -; clone_size: -; cdr3_aa: CASSLEGAYSNQPQHF; cdr3_nt: TGTGCCAGCAGTTTAGAAGGGGCCTATAGCAATCAGCCCCAGCATTTT
j_call: TRBJ2-3; v_call: TRBV5-1; d_call: -; clone_size: -; cdr3_aa: CASSLGLEDRQVDTQYF; cdr3_nt: TGCGCCAGCAGCTTGGGGCTCGAGGACCGACAGGTGGATACGCAGTATTTT
j_call: TRBJ1-3; v_call: TRBV6-6; d_call: -; clone_size: -; cdr3_aa: CASSPRRHHSGNTIYF; cdr3_nt: TGTGCCAGCAGTCCACGGAGGCACCACTCTGGAAACACCATATATTTT
j_call: TRBJ2-2; v_call: TRBV19; d_call: -; clone_size: -; cdr3_aa: CASSISVLGELFF; cdr3_nt: TGTGCCAGTAGTATCTCAGTTCTCGGGGAGCTGTTTTTT
j_call: TRBJ1-5; v_call: TRBV2; d_call: -; clone_size: -; cdr3_aa: CASSDGAINQPQHF; cdr3_nt: TGTGCCAGCTCGGATGGGGCCATCAATCAGCCCCAACATTTT
j_call: TRBJ1-5; v_call: TRBV4-3; d_call: -; clone_size: few; cdr3_aa: CASSQDEGPNQPQHF; cdr3_nt: TGCGCCAGCAGCCAAGATGAGGGTCCCAATCAGCCCCAGCATTTT
j_call: TRBJ2-2; v_call: TRBV5-4; d_call: -; clone_size: -; cdr3_aa: CASSLITSRELFF; cdr3_nt: TGTGCCAGCAGCTTGATTACCAGTCGGGAGCTGTTTTTT
j_call: TRBJ1-2; v_call: TRBV5-1; d_call: TRBD1; clone_size: -; cdr3_aa: CASSLARDRAYGYTF; cdr3_nt: TGCGCCAGCAGCTTGGCCCGAGACAGGGCTTATGGCTACACCTTC
j_call: TRBJ2-3; v_call: TRBV7-2; d_call: TRBD2; clone_size: -; cdr3_aa: CASSLDSGRSTDTQYF; cdr3_nt: TGTGCCAGCAGCTTAGATAGCGGGAGAAGCACAGATACGCAGTATTTT
j_call: TRBJ1-5; v_call: TRBV19; d_call: -; clone_size: -; cdr3_aa: CASSITSGSNQPQHF; cdr3_nt: TGTGCCAGTAGTATAACGTCGGGGAGCAATCAGCCCCAGCATTTT
j_call: TRBJ1-1; v_call: TRBV6-5; d_call: TRBD1; clone_size: -; cdr3_aa: CASRDRGRNTEAFF; cdr3_nt: TGTGCCAGCAGAGACAGGGGGAGAAACACTGAAGCTTTCTTT
j_call: TRBJ2-3; v_call: TRBV2; d_call: -; clone_size: -; cdr3_aa: CASSEPRRTDTQYF; cdr3_nt: TGTGCCAGCAGTGAACCCAGGCGAACAGATACGCAGTATTTT
j_call: TRBJ2-1; v_call: TRBV12-3/TRBV12-4; d_call: -; clone_size: -; cdr3_aa: CASSFIGEQFF; cdr3_nt: TGTGCCAGCAGTTTTATCGGTGAGCAGTTCTTC